This T cell receptor beta chain comes out of a study of blood T cell repertoires in COVID-19. Study as a whole: Specimens from acute and convalescent COVID-19 originated in the United States, Italy and Spain.

Study processing details: Scientists estimated how many nucleated cells there were by amplifying reference gene primers. Generated by immunoSEQ multiplex PCR, the TCRdb table keeps only in-frame clones and is missing some. D and trimming come from the DNA, and the V and J calls and clone size come from that table. The table lists some 110,000 clones, about 86% of them singletons. The CDR3 length is 11 residues. Per germline, CDR1 DFQATT and CDR2 SNEGSKA (reference sequence). Trimming took 0 bases from V and 11 from J, leaving 10 bases between them. Source material: peripheral blood. The gene calls are TRBV20-1 and TRBJ1-1; D unresolved. The clonotype comes from an elderly man with acute or convalescent COVID-19. The CDR3 loop is CSAREEREAFF. The CDR3 bases are TGCAGTGCTAGAGAAGAACGAGAGGCTTTCTTT.